A single sample is the source of the 18 T cell receptor beta chains below, sequenced in a study of CD8+ T cells in alopecia areata. The treatment was: oral pan-JAK inhibitor, 5-10 mg twice daily. RNA was isolated and reverse transcribed to cDNA, the sequencing template. Clones were read by immunoSEQ multiplex PCR, and TCRdb kept only the in-frame ones, dropping some. The sample holds about 60,000 clones; 46% are singletons and the top ten take over 20%. The sample here was CD8+ T cells sorted from blood, taken at approximately week 37, from a patient treated with tofacitinib. The receptors were sampled from a human donor with alopecia areata.

This clone has just a few counts. The rearrangement links TRBV4-2 to TRBJ2-7; D ambiguous. CDR1 and CDR2 (germline): LGHNA, YNFKEQ. The germline V and J ends were trimmed by 1 base and 2 bases, with 6 bases remaining between them. The CDR3 covers 13 residues. CDR3 in amino acids: CASSQVLTYEQYF. The CDR3 DNA reads TGTGCCAGCAGCCAAGTTCTGACCTACGAGCAGTACTTC.

The chain is built from TRBV13 and TRBJ2-7; 7 nucleotides agree with TRBD1. V shed 5 bases, J shed 1 base, and the junction held 11 bases outside the gene matches. CDR3 length: 16 amino acids. Germline V gene data show CDR1 as PRHDT and CDR2 as FYEKMQ (reference sequence). The CDR3 bases are TGTGCCAGCAGCCCGCCTCACGGGACAGAGTCCTACGAGCAGTACTTC. It encodes CASSPPHGTESYEQYF.

This clone showed up just a few times. The J gene is TRBJ1-1, the V gene TRBV6-5, with no clear D. This CDR3 is built from 12 residues. Trimming took 7 bases from V and 4 from J, leaving 10 bases between them. Germline CDR1 MNHEY, CDR2 SVGAGI. CDR3 sequence: CASTAGGTEAFF. DNA for the CDR3: TGTGCCAGCACTGCAGGAGGCACTGAAGCTTTCTTT.

This clone was counted only a few times. This chain links TRBV4-1 with TRBJ2-7, with TRBD1 matching 10 bases. CDR1 and CDR2 (germline): MGHRA, YSYEKL. Unmatched junction bases numbered 2, after V lost 8 bases and J lost 1 base. This CDR3 has 13 residues. CDR3 sequence reads: CASGTGASYEQYF. The DNA of the CDR3 is TGCGCCAGCGGGACAGGGGCTTCCTACGAGCAGTACTTC.

The chain uses TRBV7-3 and TRBJ2-1, with no clear D. The V and J ends lost 2 bases and 4 bases respectively, with 15 bases between them. CDR1 is SGHTA and CDR2 is FQGTGA in the germline V gene. The CDR3 is made up of 16 amino acids. The CDR3 nucleotides are TGTGCCAGCAGCTTAGGTCCAAGCGCCTCTTACAATGAGCAGTTCTTC. Its protein is CASSLGPSASYNEQFF.

The chain has TRBV7-9 and TRBJ2-3; no firm D call. The germline V gene encodes CDR1 SEHNR and CDR2 FQNEAQ (reference sequence). This CDR3 comprises 14 residues. The V end lost 5 bases, the J end lost 2 bases, and 11 bases lay between the germline ends. The CDR3 loop reads CASSPTGATDTQYF. DNA of the CDR3: TGTGCCAGCAGCCCGACGGGCGCCACAGATACGCAGTATTTT. The full variable domain, its missing parts supplied by reference TRBV7-9 and TRBJ2-3, is DTGVSQNPRHKITKRGQNVTFRCDPISEHNRLYWYRQTLGQGPEFLTYFQNEAQLEKSRLLSDRFSAERPKGSFSTLEIQRTEQGDSAMYLCASSPTGATDTQYFGPGTRLTVL.

The chain carries TRBV29-1 and TRBJ2-6, with D hard to call. The CDR3 is made up of 15 amino acids. Trimming shortened V by 2 bases and J by 0 bases, and 8 bases separated the two germline ends. CDR1 is SQVTM and CDR2 is ANQGSEA in the germline V gene. This CDR3 is CSVESPFSGANVLTF. In DNA, the CDR3 is TGCAGCGTTGAATCCCCCTTCTCTGGGGCCAACGTCCTGACTTTC.

V usage is TRBV13 and J usage is TRBJ2-1; a weak D match, TRBD2 (5 bases). V lost 6 bases, J lost 6 bases, and 15 bases lay in between. Germline CDR1 reads PRHDT; CDR2 reads FYEKMQ (reference sequence). The CDR3 runs to 14 residues. The CDR3 DNA is TGTGCCAGCAGTTACACACGGGAAGGCAATGAGCAGTTCTTC. Protein: CASSYTREGNEQFF.

J is TRBJ1-2 and V is TRBV27, with no clear D. Germline CDR1 reads MNHEY; CDR2 reads SMNVEV (reference sequence). V lost 10 bases to trimming and J lost 8 bases, with 20 bases between them. The CDR3 is 13 amino acids. CDR3 loop: CATSAGGSPGYTF. CDR3 DNA: TGTGCCACCTCCGCAGGAGGATCGCCCGGCTACACCTTC.

The chain joins TRBV27 to TRBJ2-7; 8 bases align to TRBD2. The CDR3 is made up of 17 amino acids. The junction had 14 bases not matched to a gene; V was cut back by 5 bases and J by 2 bases. From germline, CDR1 is MNHEY and CDR2 SMNVEV (reference sequence). The CDR3 DNA follows: TGTGCCAGCAGTAAAGGACTAGCCGCGATTTTTCCCTACGAGCAGTACTTC. This translates into CASSKGLAAIFPYEQYF.

The V call is TRBV29-1, the J call TRBJ1-1; D gene ambiguous. V was trimmed by 2 bases and J by 7 bases, leaving 5 bases between them. Germline-derived CDR1 and CDR2 are SQVTM and ANQGSEA. CDR3 size: 10 residues. The CDR3 protein is CSVELDEAFF. CDR3 nucleotide sequence: TGCAGCGTTGAACTGGATGAAGCTTTCTTT.

V usage is TRBV14 and J usage is TRBJ2-7; 7 positions agree with TRBD1. The V segment lost 6 bases and the J segment 5 bases; nucleotides outside the gene matches: 7. From germline, CDR1 is SGHDN and CDR2 FVKESK. This CDR3 contains 13 residues. CDR3: CASRLTGTHEQYF. In DNA, the CDR3 is TGTGCCAGCAGACTGACAGGGACCCACGAGCAGTACTTC.

The V call is TRBV7-9, the J call TRBJ2-7; D is possibly TRBD1 (6 bases). The V and J ends lost 2 bases and 5 bases respectively, with 13 bases between them. This CDR3 spans 14 amino acids. Looked up from germline, CDR1 is SEHNR and CDR2 is FQNEAQ (reference sequence). The CDR3, as DNA: TGTGCCAGCAGCTTACCACAGGGTCATCACGAGCAGTACTTC. Its translation is CASSLPQGHHEQYF.

The rearrangement uses TRBV30 and TRBJ2-5; 7 bases line up with TRBD2. The J segment lost 2 bases and the V segment lost 3 bases, leaving 9 bases of the junction unmatched. This CDR3 has 15 amino acids. Per the germline V gene, CDR1 is GTSNPN and CDR2 is SVGIG (reference sequence). The CDR3 reads CAWRGGTSVQETQYF. The CDR3 DNA sequence: TGTGCCTGGAGGGGTGGCACTAGCGTACAAGAGACCCAGTACTTC.

This clone was seen a handful of times. V gene TRBV27 combines with J gene TRBJ1-2; D might be TRBD1 (5 bases). The CDR3 runs 14 residues. Germline V gene sequence: CDR1 MNHEY, CDR2 SMNVEV (reference sequence). Trimming took off 6 bases at V and 3 bases at J, with 14 bases between the two ends. CDR3 region: CASSPGRGYYGYTF. CDR3 bases: TGTGCCAGCAGCCCCGGGAGGGGCTACTATGGCTACACCTTC.

The chain is built from TRBV6-1 and TRBJ2-5, with a weak D call TRBD1 (6 bases). The end of the DNA is better explained by TRBJ2-7, so the J call may be wrong. Germline V lookup: CDR1 MNHNS, CDR2 SASEGT. CDR3 length equals 14 residues. The CDR3 coding sequence is TGTGCCAGCAGTGACAGGGGAGAATCCTACGAGCAGTACTTC. It encodes CASSDRGESYEQYF.

The J gene is TRBJ2-5, the V gene TRBV4-1; D is tentatively TRBD1 or TRBD2 (5 bases each). Trimming cost V 1 base and J 2 bases, with 11 bases left between them. Per the germline V gene, CDR1 is MGHRA and CDR2 is YSYEKL. The CDR3 sequence is 15 residues long. Written as DNA, the CDR3 is TGCGCCAGCAGCCAAGTTCGGGGACCTCAAGAGACCCAGTACTTC. This sequence encodes CASSQVRGPQETQYF.

The chain recombines TRBV5-1 with TRBJ1-1; D is undetermined. Looked up from germline, CDR1 is SGHRS and CDR2 is YFSETQ. This CDR3 has 13 residues. Trimming took 4 bases from V and 6 from J, leaving 13 bases between them. The CDR3 DNA is TGCGCCAGCAGCATCCCCCCGGACCCTGAAGCTTTCTTT. Its translation: CASSIPPDPEAFF. The full variable domain, its missing parts supplied by reference TRBV5-1 and TRBJ1-1, is KAGVTQTPRYLIKTRGQQVTLSCSPISGHRSVSWYQQTPGQGLQFLFEYFSETQRNKGNFPGRFSGRQFSNSRSEMNVSTLELGDSALYLCASSIPPDPEAFFGQGTRLTVV.